The 15 T cell receptor beta chains reported below all come from one sample, sequenced in a study of EBV T-cell therapy then PD-1 blockade in nasopharyngeal carcinoma. The antigens for these receptors are not known. The treatment was: AdE1-LMPpoly-expanded autologous EBV-specific T-cell therapy followed by anti-PD-1 nivolumab. Sequencing used immunoSEQ multiplex PCR; TCRdb keeps in-frame clones, though not all of them. The sample consists of 14,000 or so clones, roughly 80% of them appearing once. Here the sequenced sample was CD8+ T cells from blood, taken at roughly day 110 from a patient whose treatment included autologous EBV-specific T cells and nivolumab. Receptors were obtained from a man between 35 and 55 years old with nasopharyngeal carcinoma.

The gene calls are TRBV7-8 and TRBJ2-7; D gene ambiguous. CDR1 is SGHVS, CDR2 FQNEAQ, per germline. The CDR3 is 11 residues long. Trimming left V 4 bases short and J 3 bases short, with 4 bases between. CDR3 amino acids: CASSWDYEQYF. The CDR3 DNA reads TGTGCCAGCAGCTGGGACTACGAGCAGTACTTC.

The chain carries TRBV6-2 or TRBV6-3 and TRBJ2-5; TRBD2 is a possible D gene (6 bases). V lost 6 bases and J lost 0, with 20 bases in between. Germline lookup yields CDR1 MNHEY and CDR2 SVGEGT. This CDR3 is 17 amino acids long. Written as DNA, the CDR3 is TGTGCCAGCAGCTCAGGGAGGACTACTACGTACCAAGAGACCCAGTACTTC. Protein sequence: CASSSGRTTTYQETQYF.

CDR3: CASSQDSGADPLLHNEQFF. The DNA for the CDR3 is TGCGCCAGCAGCCAAGATTCAGGGGCAGACCCACTTCTTCACAATGAGCAGTTCTTC. J is TRBJ2-1 and V is TRBV4-3; D might be TRBD1 (6 bases). This CDR3 spans 19 amino acids. Germline V gene sequence: CDR1 LGHNA, CDR2 YSLEER. V was pared by 0 bases and J by 5 bases, with 23 bases between.

This chain connects TRBV7-6 to TRBJ2-3; 8 nucleotides line up with TRBD2. V lost 2 bases and J lost 3; bases outside the gene matches: 10. CDR1 and CDR2 from the germline V gene are SGHVS and FNYEAQ. CDR3 length equals 17 residues. The CDR3, as DNA: TGTGCCAGCAGCTTACCCCACAGCGGGGGAAATACAGATACGCAGTATTTT. This translates into CASSLPHSGGNTDTQYF.

This clone was seen just once. The rearrangement uses TRBV12-3 or TRBV12-4 and TRBJ1-2; D call uncertain. Between the trimmed V and J ends, which lost 3 bases and 5 bases, there was a span of 4 bases. The CDR3 covers 11 residues. DNA of the CDR3: TGTGCCAGCAGTTTCGGGTATGGCTACACCTTC. As protein: CASSFGYGYTF.

The chain is built from TRBV12-5 and TRBJ1-1; 9 bases match TRBD1. Trimming at V came to 8 bases and at J to 0 bases, leaving 16 bases not matched to a gene. This CDR3 spans 18 amino acids. Germline CDR1 and CDR2: LGHNT and FRNRAP. DNA of the CDR3: TGTGCTAGTAAGCGTGTCCGAGACAGGGGGGAGGTGAACACTGAAGCTTTCTTT. Its protein is CASKRVRDRGEVNTEAFF.

This rearrangement joins TRBV3-1 (or the pseudogene TRBV3-2) to TRBJ1-3; the D is unclear. Per germline, CDR1 LGHDT and CDR2 YNNKEL (reference sequence). The CDR3 totals 14 residues. The V end lost 3 bases, the J end lost 8 bases, and 14 bases lay between the germline ends. The CDR3 coding sequence is TGTGCCAGCAGCCAGAAAGGAGTTCGAGACACCATATATTTT. Residues: CASSQKGVRDTIYF.

This clone was seen only once. The chain carries TRBV4-3 and TRBJ2-7; TRBD2 matches 13 bases. V was clipped by 4 bases and J by 6 bases; unmatched bases: 3. The CDR3 runs to 14 residues. Per germline, CDR1 LGHNA and CDR2 YSLEER. This CDR3 reads CASSPTSGGAEQYF. In nucleotides, the CDR3 is TGCGCCAGCAGCCCCACTAGCGGGGGGGCCGAGCAGTACTTC.

V and J are TRBV25-1 and TRBJ1-2; tentative D call: TRBD1 (5 bases). V lost 7 bases to trimming and J lost 6 bases, with 15 bases between them. In germline, CDR1 is MGHDK, CDR2 SYGVNS. CDR3 length equals 13 residues. The CDR3 DNA reads as TGTGCCAGCACGGGGGGGGACCTCGATGGCTACACCTTC. This codes for CASTGGDLDGYTF.

The rearrangement links TRBV5-1 to TRBJ1-2; D is uncertain. Looked up from germline, CDR1 is SGHRS and CDR2 is YFSETQ. V was trimmed by 0 bases and J by 2 bases, leaving 11 bases between them. The CDR3 loop spans 15 amino acids. CDR3 in amino acids: CASSLGVTDNYGYTF. The CDR3 DNA is TGCGCCAGCAGCTTGGGTGTGACGGACAACTATGGCTACACCTTC.

V gene TRBV27 combines with J gene TRBJ1-2; D unresolved. Germline-derived CDR1 and CDR2 are MNHEY and SMNVEV (reference sequence). CDR3 length equals 11 residues. The V end lost 6 bases, the J end lost 3 bases, and 5 bases lay between the germline ends. This CDR3 is CASSGDYGYTF. CDR3 sequence (DNA): TGTGCCAGCAGCGGGGACTATGGCTACACCTTC.

In DNA, the CDR3 is TGTGCCAGCAGCCTAAACAGGGGGCGCACCGGGGAGCTGTTTTTT. Protein: CASSLNRGRTGELFF. The rearrangement uses TRBV7-9 and TRBJ2-2; 9 positions agree with TRBD1. V shed 5 bases, J shed 4 bases, and the junction held 5 bases outside the gene matches. CDR3 length: 15 amino acids. Per germline, CDR1 SEHNR and CDR2 FQNEAQ (reference sequence).

V usage is TRBV6-2 or TRBV6-3 and J usage is TRBJ2-1; the match to TRBD2 covers 10 bases. CDR3 length equals 17 residues. The trim removed 2 bases at V and 5 bases at J, leaving 9 bases unmatched. Germline CDR1 and CDR2: MNHEY and SVGEGT. CDR3 nucleotide sequence: TGTGCCAGCAGTTACCTCCCCCTACTAGCGGGGAACAATGAGCAGTTCTTC. This encodes CASSYLPLLAGNNEQFF.

This sequence joins TRBV9 and TRBJ1-1, with D perhaps matching TRBD1 (5 bases). Looked up from germline, CDR1 is SGDLS and CDR2 is YYNGEE. V was clipped by 4 bases and J by 4 bases, with 14 bases between them. The CDR3 runs 14 residues. The CDR3 bases are TGTGCCAGCAGCCCCCCTATGGGGGGCACTGAAGCTTTCTTT. This codes for CASSPPMGGTEAFF.

By share, this clone counts as medium-sized (0.01 to 0.1%). Other DNA sequences in this sample translate to the same CDR3. This CDR3 reads CASSEKGTVREQYF. CDR3 nucleotides: TGTGCCAGCAGTGAAAAAGGCACAGTACGTGAGCAGTACTTC. The chain couples TRBV2 to TRBJ2-7, with D hard to call. Trimming left V 2 bases short and J 7 bases short, with 15 bases between. CDR1 SNHLY and CDR2 FYNNEI come from the germline V gene. The CDR3 has 14 amino acids. Full variable domain (rest looked up from reference TRBV2 and TRBJ2-7): EPEVTQTPSHQVTQMGQEVILRCVPISNHLYFYWYRQILGQKVEFLVSFYNNEISEKSEIFDDQFSVERPDGSNFTLKIRSTKLEDSAMYFCASSEKGTVREQYFGPGTRLTVT.